The 15 T cell receptor beta chains presented below share a single source sample, sequenced in a study of T-cell reconstitution after alpha-beta-depleted transplantation in children. TCRbeta library preparation incorporated unique molecular identifiers. In TCRdb, the PCR reads were re-called with MiXCR into one record per CDR3 protein. Found here are 190,000 or so distinct CDR3 sequences, roughly 6.3% of them singletons; the top ten hold under 5%. Sequenced here: PBMCs, sampled before TCRalphabeta/CD19-depleted stem cell transplant. Receptors originate from a girl less than two years old with combined immunodeficiency, due to receive a stem cell transplant.

This clonotype occurred many times. V gene TRBV7-3 combines with J gene TRBJ2-2; D remains ambiguous. The V end lost 1 base, the J end lost 4 bases, and 10 bases lay between the germline ends. Germline V gives CDR1 SGHTA, CDR2 FQGTGA. The CDR3 is made up of 15 amino acids. The DNA for the CDR3 is TGTGCCAGCAGCTTAAACGCCCAAAGCACCGGGGAGCTGTTTTTT. It is translated as CASSLNAQSTGELFF.

About this clonotype itself: A much larger clone lies a single base off, so this may be a read error. The chain links TRBV28 to TRBJ2-2; possible D gene TRBD1, 6 bases. The germline CDR1 and CDR2 sequences are MDHEN and SYDVKM. The CDR3 spans 16 residues. The CDR3 sequence is CASSLFPGQTTGERFF. In DNA form, the CDR3 reads TGTGCCAGCAGTTTATTTCCGGGACAAACTACCGGGGAGCGGTTTTTT.

This clonotype was counted ten times or more. The genes are TRBV20-1 and TRBJ2-7; D unclear. Trimming took 5 bases from V and 0 from J, leaving 20 bases between them. The CDR3 is 16 amino acids. Per germline, CDR1 DFQATT and CDR2 SNEGSKA (reference sequence). In DNA, the CDR3 is TGCAGTGCTTACCGTCCTAATAGACGGGCCTCCTACGAGCAGTACTTC. Protein: CSAYRPNRRASYEQYF.

At least ten counts were recorded for this clonotype. This chain joins TRBV24-1 and TRBJ1-2; no clear D gene. This CDR3 is 13 amino acids long. V was shortened by 3 bases and J by 4 bases, with 8 bases between the two germline ends. The germline CDR1 and CDR2 sequences are KGHDR and SFDVKD. The DNA for the CDR3 is TGTGCCACCAGTGATACTGGTTCCTATGGCTACACCTTC. It specifies CATSDTGSYGYTF.

This clonotype was seen only a few times. The chain employs TRBV7-2 and TRBJ2-7, with 12 bases matching TRBD2. CDR3 size: 15 residues. Germline trimming cut 1 base from V and 9 bases from J; bases unmatched to any gene: 7. Germline CDR1 SGHTA, CDR2 FQGNSA. As DNA, the CDR3 is TGTGCCAGCAGCTTAGTGGGACTAGCGGGCCTCGGGCAGTACTTC. This sequence encodes CASSLVGLAGLGQYF. Full variable domain (outside the CDR3, taken from reference TRBV7-2 and TRBJ2-7): GAGVSQSPSNKVTEKGKDVELRCDPISGHTALYWYRQSLGQGLEFLIYFQGNSAPDKSGLPSDRFSAERTGGSVSTLTIQRTQQEDSAVYLCASSLVGLAGLGQYFGPGTRLTVT.

This clonotype was counted a few times. The V gene is TRBV7-8, the J gene TRBJ2-1; 14 positions agree with TRBD2. The J segment lost 0 bases and the V segment lost 4 bases, leaving 5 bases of the junction unmatched. This CDR3 has 18 amino acids. Per the germline V gene, CDR1 is SGHVS and CDR2 is FQNEAQ. CDR3 loop: CASSSGLAGESSYNEQFF. The CDR3 DNA follows: TGTGCCAGCAGCTCGGGACTAGCGGGGGAGAGCTCCTACAATGAGCAGTTCTTC.

J is TRBJ2-5 and V is TRBV7-2; 7 bases are a match to TRBD2. With V trimmed by 8 bases and J by 0 bases, 9 bases remained unmatched. The CDR3 totals 15 residues. Germline CDR1 reads SGHTA; CDR2 reads FQGNSA. Here the CDR3 reads CASSPGGTYQETQYF. The CDR3 bases are TGTGCCAGCTCTCCGGGAGGTACATACCAAGAGACCCAGTACTTC.

This clonotype was counted at least ten times. The V and J genes are TRBV4-1 and TRBJ2-7; unclear D gene. The germline V and J ends were trimmed by 4 bases and 2 bases, with 21 bases remaining between them. This CDR3 contains 17 residues. CDR1 MGHRA and CDR2 YSYEKL come from the germline V gene. CDR3 protein: CASSPYSPLTATYEQYF. The CDR3 nucleotides are TGCGCCAGCAGCCCCTACTCGCCCCTGACTGCTACCTACGAGCAGTACTTC.

This clonotype has ten or more counts. The chain carries TRBV9 and TRBJ2-5, with TRBD1 as a possible D gene (5 bases). The length of the CDR3 is 16 residues. Trimming left V 0 bases short and J 2 bases short, with 14 bases between. The germline V gene encodes CDR1 SGDLS and CDR2 YYNGEE. CDR3 protein: CASSVEGVRLQETQYF. In nucleotides, the CDR3 is TGTGCCAGCAGCGTAGAAGGGGTGAGGCTGCAAGAGACCCAGTACTTC. The complete variable domain, with remaining parts taken from reference TRBV9 and TRBJ2-5, reads DSGVTQTPKHLITATGQRVTLRCSPRSGDLSVYWYQQSLDQGLQFLIQYYNGEERAKGNILERFSAQQFPDLHSELNLSSLELGDSALYFCASSVEGVRLQETQYFGPGTRLLVL.

The table lists this clonotype with many counts. The chain joins TRBV28 to TRBJ2-1; 9 positions agree with TRBD1. With 3 bases clipped from V and 7 bases from J, the junction kept 7 bases outside the gene matches. The CDR3 is made up of 15 amino acids. The V gene's germline CDR1 is MDHEN and CDR2 SYDVKM. CDR3 in amino acids: CASSFPGQGGNEQFF. CDR3 in DNA: TGTGCCAGCAGTTTCCCGGGACAGGGTGGAAATGAGCAGTTCTTC.

The rearrangement links TRBV19 to TRBJ1-5; tentative D call: TRBD1 (5 bases). Germline-derived CDR1 and CDR2 are LNHDA and SQIVND (reference sequence). The CDR3 runs 14 residues. Trimming shortened V by 7 bases and J by 0 bases, and 10 bases separated the two germline ends. CDR3 bases: TGTGCCAGTACGCGGAGGGGTAGCAATCAGCCCCAGCATTTT. Residues: CASTRRGSNQPQHF.

This clonotype showed up many times. This chain uses TRBV18 with TRBJ1-2; D may be TRBD1 (6 bases). The V end was cut by 1 base, the J end by 4 bases, with 13 bases between. The CDR3 extends over 15 amino acids. Germline CDR1 KGHSH, CDR2 LQKENI. The CDR3 protein is CASSPRQGQIYGYTF. DNA for the CDR3: TGTGCCAGCTCACCACGCCAGGGGCAAATCTATGGCTACACCTTC.

This clonotype was observed at least ten times. This rearrangement joins TRBV13 to TRBJ2-1; TRBD2 matches at 9 bases. The germline V gene has CDR1 PRHDT and CDR2 FYEKMQ (reference sequence). The CDR3 is made up of 16 amino acids. Trimming removed 3 bases from V and 10 bases from J; junction bases left unmatched: 13. The chain's CDR3 is CASSLTLAGFVNEQFF. DNA of the CDR3: TGTGCCAGCAGCTTGACGCTAGCGGGATTCGTAAACGAGCAGTTCTTC.

This clonotype was seen a handful of times. The chain uses TRBV20-1 and TRBJ2-6; D uncertain. V was clipped by 3 bases and J by 0 bases, with 24 bases between them. The CDR3 is 20 amino acids. Germline CDR1 is DFQATT and CDR2 is SNEGSKA (reference sequence). CDR3 in amino acids: CSASSAEWIHGPSGANVLTF. The CDR3 region has the DNA TGCAGTGCTAGCAGCGCCGAGTGGATACACGGCCCCTCTGGGGCCAACGTCCTGACTTTC.

Only a few counts were recorded for this clonotype. V usage is TRBV7-9 and J usage is TRBJ1-6, with 9 bases aligning to TRBD1. The CDR3 is 15 amino acids. Losses at the gene ends were 1 base for V and 7 bases for J; bases not matched to a gene: 2. In germline, CDR1 is SEHNR, CDR2 FQNEAQ (reference sequence). CDR3 in amino acids: CASSLVGTGNSPLHF. CDR3 bases: TGTGCCAGCAGCTTAGTAGGGACAGGGAATTCACCCCTCCACTTT.